The text below deals with one T cell receptor beta chain. It was with 60 Vbeta and 13 Jbeta primers that the PCR ran. Clones were sequenced by immunoSEQ multiplex PCR, and TCRdb holds only the in-frame ones, with some missing. This sample's table has about 72,000 clones. CDR3 length equals 15 residues. Germline V gives CDR1 SGHRS, CDR2 YFSETQ. The ends lost 3 bases at V and 0 bases at J; junction bases unmatched: 3. The data are from a study of cytomegalovirus exposure and HLA in healthy donors. This sequence joins TRBV5-1 and TRBJ1-2, with 9 bases matching TRBD1. The source of this sequence is a man aged 35-49 years in good health and CMV-seronegative. The sample taken for sequencing was PBMCs. The CDR3 DNA is TGCGCCAGCAGCTCGGGACAGGGAACTAACTATGGCTACACCTTC. Amino acids: CASSSGQGTNYGYTF.